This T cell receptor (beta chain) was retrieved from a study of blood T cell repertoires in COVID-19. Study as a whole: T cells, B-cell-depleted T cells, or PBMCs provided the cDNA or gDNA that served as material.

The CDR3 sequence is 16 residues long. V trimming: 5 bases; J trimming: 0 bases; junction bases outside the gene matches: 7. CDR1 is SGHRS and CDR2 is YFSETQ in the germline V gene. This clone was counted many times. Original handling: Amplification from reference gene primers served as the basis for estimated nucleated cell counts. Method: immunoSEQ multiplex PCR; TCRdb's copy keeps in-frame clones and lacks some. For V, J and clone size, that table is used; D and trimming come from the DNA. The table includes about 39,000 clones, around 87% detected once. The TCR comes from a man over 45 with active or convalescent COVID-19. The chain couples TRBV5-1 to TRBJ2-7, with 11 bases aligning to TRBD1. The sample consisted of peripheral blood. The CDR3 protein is CASRNWDRGTSYEQYF. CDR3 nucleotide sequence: TGCGCCAGCAGAAACTGGGACAGGGGGACCTCCTACGAGCAGTACTTC.